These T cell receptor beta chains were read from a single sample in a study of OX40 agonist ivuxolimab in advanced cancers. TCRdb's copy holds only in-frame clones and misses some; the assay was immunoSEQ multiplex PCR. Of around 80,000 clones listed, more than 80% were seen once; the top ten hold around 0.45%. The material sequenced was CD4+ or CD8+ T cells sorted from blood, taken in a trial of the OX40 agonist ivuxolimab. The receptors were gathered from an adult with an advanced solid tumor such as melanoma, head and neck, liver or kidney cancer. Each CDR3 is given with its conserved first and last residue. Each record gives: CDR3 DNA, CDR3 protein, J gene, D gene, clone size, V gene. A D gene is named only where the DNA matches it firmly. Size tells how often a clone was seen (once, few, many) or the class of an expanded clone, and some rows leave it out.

TGTGCCTCCACGGGGAGGGAGCGAAGTGAGCAGTTCTTC	CASTGRERSEQFF	TRBJ2-1	TRBD2	NA	TRBV19
TGCGCCAGCAGCTTGATGGGACACGAGCCCCAGCATTTT	CASSLMGHEPQHF	TRBJ1-5	NA	NA	TRBV5-1
TGTGCCAGCGAAGACAGTTTGGGACTAGCGCCCCGGGAGCTGTTTTTT	CASEDSLGLAPRELFF	TRBJ2-2	TRBD2	NA	TRBV2
TGTGCCACCAGCAGAGAAACAGGTCGATCCTACGAGCAGTACTTC	CATSRETGRSYEQYF	TRBJ2-7	NA	NA	TRBV15
TGTGCCAGCAGCCGATTTGGGGCAAGGGGGAAAGGGGCTTTCTTT	CASSRFGARGKGAFF	TRBJ1-1	NA	NA	TRBV21-1
TGTGCCAGCAGCTTAAACAGGCCTGACTCTGGAAACACCATATATTTT	CASSLNRPDSGNTIYF	TRBJ1-3	NA	NA	TRBV7-2
TGCGCCAGCAGCTTAGGGGGGGCCGACCAAGAGACCCAGTACTTC	CASSLGGADQETQYF	TRBJ2-5	NA	NA	TRBV5-1
TGTGCCGGGGGATCCAGTACTAACTATGGCTACACCTTC	CAGGSSTNYGYTF	TRBJ1-2	NA	NA	TRBV28
TGCGCCAGCAGCTTGGAAGGAGTGGGGAGTCAGCCCCAGCATTTT	CASSLEGVGSQPQHF	TRBJ1-5	NA	NA	TRBV5-1
TGTGCCAGCAGTTACTCTGCGCGGACCCACACAGATACGCAGTATTTT	CASSYSARTHTDTQYF	TRBJ2-3	NA	NA	TRBV6-6
TGTGCCAGTACTCCCGGGACGGGGTCTGGGGCCAACGTCCTGACTTTC	CASTPGTGSGANVLTF	TRBJ2-6	NA	NA	TRBV19
TGTGCCAGAACCCTGAAGAGAGCGGGCACTGAAGCTTTCTTT	CARTLKRAGTEAFF	TRBJ1-1	NA	few	TRBV9
TGTGCCAGTAGTCGCGGGGCAGACTTTGGTGCGCTGTTTTTT	CASSRGADFGALFF	TRBJ1-4	NA	NA	TRBV19